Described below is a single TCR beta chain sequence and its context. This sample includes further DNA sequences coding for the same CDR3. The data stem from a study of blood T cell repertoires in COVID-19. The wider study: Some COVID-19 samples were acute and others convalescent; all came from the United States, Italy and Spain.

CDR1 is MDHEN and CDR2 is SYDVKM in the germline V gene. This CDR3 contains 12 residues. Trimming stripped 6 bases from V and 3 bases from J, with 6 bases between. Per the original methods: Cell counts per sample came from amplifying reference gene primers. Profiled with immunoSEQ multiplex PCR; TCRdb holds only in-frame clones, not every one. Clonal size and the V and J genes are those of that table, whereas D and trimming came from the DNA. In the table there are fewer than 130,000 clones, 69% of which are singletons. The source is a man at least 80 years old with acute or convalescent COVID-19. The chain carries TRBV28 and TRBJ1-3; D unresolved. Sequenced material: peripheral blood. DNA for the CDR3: TGTGCCAGCAGCCTGAGTGGAAACACCATATATTTT. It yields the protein CASSLSGNTIYF.